The clone carrying this T cell receptor delta chain was seen only a few times. This may be a read error: a much more frequent sequence differs by one nucleotide. TCRdb re-processed the RT-PCR reads via CATT. Among 2,500 to 3,500 delta-chain clones, 3.5% to 4.5% were seen once, and the ten largest hold 13% to 15%. The sample comes from a study of gamma-delta T cells after stem cell transplantation. This CDR3 contains 20 residues. CDR1 is GEAIGNYY, CDR2 EKD, per germline. V lost 5 bases to trimming and J lost 9 bases; unmatched junction nucleotides: 27. Sequenced sample: gamma-delta T cells. This TCR was sampled from a human donor. It is not recorded whose cells these are; they may come from a transplant donor. The chain employs TRDV2 and TRDJ1; 12 bases map to TRDD3. The CDR3 coding sequence is TGTGCCTGTGGCCGGATTCGTATACTGGGGGATACTGGGGGCCATCACGAACTCATCTTT. It encodes CACGRIRILGDTGGHHELIF.